This T cell receptor beta chain was recorded in a study of shared clonotypes between healthy human individuals. Study overall: Three CD4 naive, three CD4 memory, two CD8 naive and one CD8 memory plate were used per donor.

This table comes from immunoSEQ multiplex PCR, and its TCRdb copy is limited to in-frame clones, with some not included. The table lists some 2 million clones, about 95% of them singletons. V was cut by 0 bases and J by 2 bases, with 20 bases left in between. There are 18 residues in the CDR3. Comments on this clone: Its antigen is unknown.

Whole-study findings and limits: Non-shared clonotypes had lower generation probabilities than clonotypes shared by all four sorted-subset donors. The naive CD4 repertoires of a handful of donors were compared, and around 4.7% of clonotypes were shared.

Naive CD8 isolation took CD45RO-negative cells positively selected for CCR7 and excluded terminally differentiated effector memory CD45RA+ cells. This chain joins TRBV5-3 and TRBJ1-1, with D perhaps TRBD1 (5 bases). TRBV5-3 is marked as an open reading frame, function uncertain. The sequencing sample was made of naive CD8+ T cells sorted from blood. The source is a man younger than 30 in good health. The CDR3 nucleotides read TGTGCCAGAAGCTTGGGGCATCGCGGGGCGCAAGAAAACACTGAAGCTTTCTTT. Its protein product is CARSLGHRGAQENTEAFF.